This TCR beta chain was sequenced for a study of identifying expanded T cells in peripheral blood. Points from the study as a whole: Differentially abundant clones: about 1.2 between replicates, about 17 at two to three weeks, around 20 at four. Clone count variance between roughly 2-week samples rose with total template count.

Notes on this clone: The antigen remains unidentified.

Sequencing used immunoSEQ multiplex PCR; TCRdb keeps in-frame clones, though not all of them. Among 85,000 to 120,000 clones listed, around 88% were seen once. No infections or other immune events were documented during collection. Sequencing was carried out using blood. The sequence was collected from a person aged 18-70 years in good health.

The CDR3 here is CATSRGRLQAGGRQDTQYF. The DNA for the CDR3 is TGTGCCACCAGCAGAGGCCGGCTCCAAGCGGGAGGGCGTCAAGATACGCAGTATTTT. The chain has TRBV15 and TRBJ2-3, with 10 bases lining up with TRBD2. CDR1 and CDR2 (germline): LNHNV, YYDKDF (reference sequence). The J segment lost 5 bases and the V segment lost 1 base, leaving 15 bases of the junction unmatched. CDR3 length: 19 amino acids. The full variable domain, with the rest looked up from reference TRBV15 and TRBJ2-3, is DAMVIQNPRYQVTQFGKPVTLSCSQTLNHNVMYWYQQKSSQAPKLLFHYYDKDFNNEADTPDNFQSRRPNTSFCFLDIRSPGLGDTAMYLCATSRGRLQAGGRQDTQYFGPGTRLTVL.